Below, 28 T cell receptor beta chains from the same sample are listed, as sequenced in a study of blood T cell repertoires in COVID-19. Clones were sequenced by immunoSEQ multiplex PCR, and TCRdb holds only the in-frame ones, with some missing. The sample records about 74,000 clones, 90% being singletons. Sequenced sample: peripheral blood. The receptors here all came from a woman aged 50 to 60 in a cohort sampled during active COVID-19.

J is TRBJ2-3 and V is TRBV27; D is undetermined. The V end lost 2 bases, the J end lost 4 bases, and 10 bases lay between the germline ends. Germline V gene lookup returns CDR1 MNHEY and CDR2 SMNVEV (reference sequence). There are 14 residues in the CDR3. This CDR3 reads CASSLEAPPDTQYF. For the CDR3, the DNA is TGTGCCAGCAGTTTAGAAGCGCCGCCAGATACGCAGTATTTT.

CDR3 protein: CASSEMREGDEQFF. The CDR3, as DNA: TGCGCCAGCAGTGAGATGCGGGAGGGAGATGAGCAGTTCTTC. The chain combines TRBV10-1 with TRBJ2-1, with 9 nucleotides matching TRBD2. The V gene end was trimmed by 2 bases and the J gene end by 8 bases; junction bases not matched to a gene: 4. The CDR3 has 14 residues. Per germline, CDR1 WNHNN and CDR2 SYGVQD (reference sequence).

The rearrangement joins TRBV12-3 or TRBV12-4 to TRBJ1-1; no reliable D call. The CDR3 is made up of 13 amino acids. The V end was cut by 3 bases, the J end by 6 bases, with 11 bases between. The CDR3 reads CASSFSRGSEAFF. The CDR3 bases are TGTGCCAGCAGTTTTAGTCGAGGTTCTGAAGCTTTCTTT.

This rearrangement joins TRBV2 to TRBJ1-1; 9 nucleotides agree with TRBD1. Germline assignment: CDR1 SNHLY and CDR2 FYNNEI. V lost 3 bases and J lost 3; bases outside the gene matches: 11. The CDR3 sequence is 17 residues long. The CDR3 nucleotides are TGTGCCAGCAGTGAGCCCGGGACAGGGAACTCGGACACTGAAGCTTTCTTT. Its protein product is CASSEPGTGNSDTEAFF.

This clone was detected only once. The chain joins TRBV28 to TRBJ1-5; possible D gene TRBD1, 6 bases. Trimming cost V 2 bases and J 0 bases, with 8 bases left between them. CDR3 length equals 15 residues. Germline V CDR1 and CDR2: MDHEN, SYDVKM. The CDR3 nucleotides are TGTGCCAGCAGTTTAGGACAGAATAGCAATCAGCCCCAGCATTTT. It translates to CASSLGQNSNQPQHF.

The chain carries TRBV11-2 and TRBJ2-7, with D possibly matching TRBD1 (6 bases). The CDR3 has 13 amino acids. The V gene's germline CDR1 is SGHAT and CDR2 FQNNGV. Trimming shortened V by 0 bases and J by 9 bases, and 12 bases separated the two germline ends. In DNA, the CDR3 is TGTGCCAGCAGCTTAGATTTGGCACAGGGGCAGTACTTC. Protein: CASSLDLAQGQYF.

The genes are TRBV6-6 and TRBJ1-6, with 7 bases fitting TRBD1. The junction had 6 bases not matched to a gene; V was cut back by 5 bases and J by 5 bases. Germline CDR1 reads MNHNY; CDR2 reads SVGAGI (reference sequence). The CDR3 runs to 15 residues. The CDR3 is CASSRQGENNSPLHF. The CDR3 DNA reads as TGTGCCAGCAGTAGGCAGGGGGAGAATAATTCACCCCTCCACTTT.

CDR3 nucleotide sequence: TGTGCCAGCAGCCCCGGGGGGTCCCGCACAGATACGCAGTATTTT. Its translation is CASSPGGSRTDTQYF. This sequence joins TRBV5-4 and TRBJ2-3; 7 positions agree with TRBD2. The CDR3 consists of 15 residues. Germline assignment: CDR1 SGHNT and CDR2 YYREEE (reference sequence). Losses at the gene ends were 4 bases for V and 1 base for J; bases not matched to a gene: 6.

The DNA of the CDR3 is TGTGCAAGTCGCTTAGCGCACAGTCAGGGCTACTACGAGCAGTACTTC. Translation gives CASRLAHSQGYYEQYF. This chain connects TRBV12-2 to TRBJ2-7; the DNA was not used to check the table's D call, TRBD1. TRBV12-2 is assigned pseudogene status. This CDR3 has 16 amino acids.

V gene TRBV5-6 combines with J gene TRBJ2-7; 9 bases are a match to TRBD1. Germline lookup yields CDR1 SGHDT and CDR2 YYEEEE. V gave up 0 bases and J gave up 3 bases; unmatched junction bases: 4. The CDR3 sequence is 15 residues long. The CDR3 loop reads CASSLGTGAFYEQYF. The DNA for the CDR3 is TGTGCCAGCAGCTTGGGGACAGGGGCTTTCTACGAGCAGTACTTC.

The chain employs TRBV6-5 and TRBJ1-2; a possible D gene is TRBD1 (5 bases). The V end lost 4 bases, the J end lost 0 bases, and 12 bases lay between the germline ends. CDR3 length: 15 residues. CDR1 is MNHEY, CDR2 SVGAGI, per germline. The CDR3 DNA follows: TGTGCCAGCAGTTCAACCCCGACAGCTAACTATGGCTACACCTTC. Its translation: CASSSTPTANYGYTF.

This chain connects TRBV6-5 to TRBJ2-7; D is possibly TRBD1 (6 bases). Germline assignment: CDR1 MNHEY and CDR2 SVGAGI. The CDR3 has 14 residues. V shed 2 bases and J shed 4 bases, with 12 bases lying between them. The CDR3 sequence is CASSYERGGYEQYF. DNA of the CDR3: TGTGCCAGCAGTTACGAGAGAGGGGGATACGAGCAGTACTTC.

The rearrangement links TRBV2 to TRBJ2-7; 8 bases fit TRBD2. V dropped 7 bases and J dropped 5; count of bases not matched to a gene: 7. The CDR3 sequence is 13 residues long. Germline values: CDR1 SNHLY, CDR2 FYNNEI. The CDR3 sequence is CASTAGVLDEQYF. CDR3 DNA: TGTGCCAGCACAGCGGGAGTCCTCGACGAGCAGTACTTC.

This sequence joins TRBV19 and TRBJ1-1; 7 bases map to TRBD1. Germline lookup yields CDR1 LNHDA and CDR2 SQIVND (reference sequence). The CDR3 has 15 residues. Trimming cost V 9 bases and J 5 bases; bases outside gene matches: 15. The CDR3 DNA is TGTGCCAGCCTACTACACAGGGGATTAAAGACTGAAGCTTTCTTT. Translation: CASLLHRGLKTEAFF.

The chain uses TRBV6-5 and TRBJ2-2, with D hard to call. Between the trimmed V and J ends, which lost 6 bases and 0 bases, there was a span of 8 bases. This CDR3 is 14 amino acids long. The germline V gene encodes CDR1 MNHEY and CDR2 SVGAGI. This CDR3 reads CASRRSANTGELFF. The CDR3 DNA sequence: TGTGCCAGCAGACGGAGCGCGAACACCGGGGAGCTGTTTTTT.

J is TRBJ1-5 and V is TRBV28; unclear D gene. This CDR3 is built from 16 residues. Germline V CDR1 and CDR2: MDHEN, SYDVKM. V was shortened by 2 bases and J by 0 bases, with 11 bases between the two germline ends. For the CDR3, the DNA is TGTGCCAGCAGTTTACAGGCTGCTTATAGCAATCAGCCCCAGCATTTT. Its protein is CASSLQAAYSNQPQHF.

The J gene is TRBJ2-7, the V gene TRBV30; 13 bases align to TRBD2. Unmatched junction bases numbered 9, after V lost 2 bases and J lost 5 bases. CDR3 length equals 16 residues. Germline CDR1 reads GTSNPN; CDR2 reads SVGIG (reference sequence). The CDR3 here is CAWSPSRTSGSNEQYF. The CDR3, as DNA: TGTGCCTGGAGTCCATCCCGGACTAGCGGGAGTAACGAGCAGTACTTC.

This rearrangement joins TRBV10-2 to TRBJ1-5; TRBD1 aligns across 10 bases. Germline values: CDR1 WSHSY, CDR2 SAAADI. V lost 7 bases to trimming and J lost 4 bases; unmatched junction nucleotides: 4. This CDR3 has 14 residues. CDR3 nucleotides: TGCGCCAGCACTGCGGGACAGGGGAATCAGCCCCAGCATTTT. It translates to CASTAGQGNQPQHF.

The rearrangement links TRBV19 to TRBJ1-3, with 9 bases that match TRBD1. The junction had 19 bases not matched to a gene; V was cut back by 7 bases and J by 0 bases. This CDR3 has 20 residues. The germline gives CDR1 LNHDA, CDR2 SQIVND (reference sequence). CDR3 amino acids: CASNLDRDRAGLFSGNTIYF. CDR3 DNA: TGTGCCAGTAATCTCGACCGGGACAGGGCCGGTTTATTCTCTGGAAACACCATATATTTT.

V is TRBV7-9 and J is TRBJ2-3, with D unresolved. CDR3 length: 12 residues. The V and J ends lost 6 bases and 4 bases respectively, with 8 bases between them. Germline V gives CDR1 SEHNR, CDR2 FQNEAQ (reference sequence). The chain's CDR3 is CASRTIPDTQYF. The CDR3 DNA sequence: TGTGCCAGCAGAACTATTCCAGATACGCAGTATTTT.

The chain recombines TRBV28 with TRBJ2-3; tentatively, D is TRBD2 (7 bases). The germline V gene encodes CDR1 MDHEN and CDR2 SYDVKM. The CDR3 spans 15 residues. With 7 bases removed from V and 5 bases from J, the gap between germline ends came to 19 bases. This CDR3 is CASTIVGGGRDTQYF. The CDR3 DNA is TGTGCCAGCACTATAGTGGGAGGGGGAAGAGATACGCAGTATTTT.

This clone has only one observation. The chain's CDR3 is CAWSDPQGHTEAFF. The DNA for the CDR3 is TGTGCCTGGAGTGACCCCCAGGGTCACACTGAAGCTTTCTTT. This sequence joins TRBV30 and TRBJ1-1; D is possibly TRBD1 (5 bases). Per germline, CDR1 GTSNPN and CDR2 SVGIG (reference sequence). The CDR3 covers 14 residues. The V and J ends lost 1 base and 3 bases respectively, with 12 bases between them.

The chain has TRBV12-3 or TRBV12-4 and TRBJ2-5; D might be TRBD2 (5 bases). This CDR3 has 13 residues. Trimming left V 6 bases short and J 7 bases short, with 15 bases between. This CDR3 reads CASSLAGIGTQYF. The DNA for the CDR3 is TGTGCCAGCAGCTTGGCCGGGATCGGGACCCAGTACTTC.

This clone was recorded only once. The CDR3: CASIRRREWNTEAFF. The CDR3 nucleotides read TGTGCCAGCATTCGAAGGAGGGAATGGAACACTGAAGCTTTCTTT. The chain carries TRBV6-5 and TRBJ1-1; D uncertain. Germline V CDR1 and CDR2: MNHEY, SVGAGI. CDR3 length: 15 amino acids. V shed 7 bases and J shed 1 base, with 16 bases lying between them.

This chain uses TRBV18 with TRBJ2-1; D is ambiguous. The V gene's germline CDR1 is KGHSH and CDR2 LQKENI. V shed 0 bases and J shed 0 bases, with 12 bases lying between them. The CDR3 runs 17 residues. In nucleotides, the CDR3 is TGTGCCAGCTCACCACCGGAGAGACTCAGCTCCTACAATGAGCAGTTCTTC. Translated, it gives CASSPPERLSSYNEQFF.

The V and J genes are TRBV21-1 and TRBJ2-1; the D call TRBD2 from the table was never checked on the DNA. TRBV21-1 constitutes a pseudogene. This CDR3 is built from 18 residues. For the CDR3, the DNA is TGTGCCAGCAGCCTCCCTAATATCCTAGCGGGAGAGAACAATGAGCAGTTCTTC. Its protein product is CASSLPNILAGENNEQFF.

This chain joins TRBV5-1 and TRBJ1-1; 10 positions match TRBD1. CDR1 is SGHRS, CDR2 YFSETQ, per germline. The CDR3 is made up of 15 amino acids. Germline trimming cut 3 bases from V and 5 bases from J; bases unmatched to any gene: 7. CDR3: CASSWGTGARTEAFF. The CDR3 DNA is TGCGCCAGCAGCTGGGGGACAGGGGCCAGGACTGAAGCTTTCTTT.

The chain joins TRBV7-2 to TRBJ2-1, with TRBD2 matching over 7 bases. The CDR3 covers 15 residues. Germline trimming cut 2 bases from V and 4 bases from J; bases unmatched to any gene: 5. The germline V gene encodes CDR1 SGHTA and CDR2 FQGNSA. CDR3 nucleotide sequence: TGTGCCAGCAGCTTATTCAGCGGGGATTACAATGAGCAGTTCTTC. The encoded protein is CASSLFSGDYNEQFF.